The sequence of this T cell receptor (beta chain) was determined in a study of esophageal squamous cell carcinoma under preoperative chemotherapy. Germline V gives CDR1 MNHNS, CDR2 SASEGT. The CDR3 runs 14 residues. The V gene lost 5 bases and the J gene lost 0 bases, with 9 bases spanning the gap. Documented time point: before preoperative PTX-NDP chemotherapy. A single record per CDR3 protein comes from TCRdb applying MiXCR to the PCR reads. Among about 12,000 distinct CDR3 sequences listed, 54% were seen once. The origin of this receptor is a human donor with esophageal squamous cell carcinoma. The donor label of this sample is uncertain. V is TRBV6-1 and J is TRBJ2-3; D is uncertain. This specimen was acquired from a patient given preoperative chemotherapy. The CDR3 DNA sequence: TGTGCCAGCAGTACCCCCCAGAGCACAGATACGCAGTATTTT. As protein: CASSTPQSTDTQYF.